The entry below gives a single T cell receptor (beta chain) sequence along with its context. Other DNA sequences in this sample translate to the same CDR3. TCRdb keeps only in-frame clones here, not all; method: immunoSEQ multiplex PCR. The sample includes about 62,000 clones, 65% to 85% of them seen just once. The data were obtained in a study of blood T cell repertoires in COVID-19. Turning to the study itself: PBMCs, B-cell-depleted T cells, or T cells were the source of the cDNA or gDNA that made up the material.

After removal of 3 bases from V and 1 base from J, the junction contained 8 bases not matched to a gene. In germline, CDR1 is SGHRS, CDR2 YFSETQ. CDR3 length equals 17 residues. V and J are TRBV5-1 and TRBJ1-1; 11 bases map to TRBD1. The sequencing input was peripheral blood. This receptor was identified in a woman between 50 and 59 years old with active or convalescent COVID-19. For the CDR3, the DNA is TGCGCCAGCAGCTCCCCTCGGACAGGGGGCGGGAACACTGAAGCTTTCTTT. Translating it yields CASSSPRTGGGNTEAFF.